Each of the 26 T cell receptor beta chains below was sequenced from the same sample in a study of blood T cell repertoires in COVID-19 (dated by TCRdb to 2018 to 2020). Preparation of the library involved the immunoSEQ multiplex PCR assay. TCRdb retrieved this table from immuneACCESS and kept in-frame rearrangements only. Not all clones are present; in checked studies, unresolved V genes account for under half, and no reason is known for the remainder. This sample has roughly 40,000 clones in its table, and around nine tenths of those were observed once. The ten top clones hold roughly 6% of the sample. The sample consisted of peripheral blood. These receptors were taken from a human donor in a cohort sampled during active COVID-19.

The rearrangement uses TRBV21-1 and TRBJ1-6; the D call in the table, TRBD1, was not verified against the DNA. TRBV21-1 is flagged as a pseudogene. This CDR3 region has 16 residues. CDR3 DNA sequence: TGTGCCAGCAGCGCCTTCAAGGGGGGACAGAATTCACCCCTCCACTTT. Residues: CASSAFKGGQNSPLHF.

CDR3 DNA sequence: TGTGCCAGCAGCTTAGGTCTAGCGGGGGGCCAGGGCGACGAGCAGTACTTC. Its translation: CASSLGLAGGQGDEQYF. V gene TRBV13 combines with J gene TRBJ2-7; 11 bases line up with TRBD2. The V segment lost 0 bases and the J segment 5 bases; nucleotides outside the gene matches: 9. The CDR3 spans 17 residues. In germline, CDR1 is PRHDT, CDR2 FYEKMQ (reference sequence).

The CDR3 reads CASSLSGLRGDGYTF. CDR3 in DNA: TGCGCCAGCAGCTTAAGCGGCCTTCGGGGGGATGGCTACACCTTC. The chain uses TRBV5-1 and TRBJ1-2; weak D call: TRBD1 (5 bases). Trimming cost V 2 bases and J 6 bases, with 17 bases left between them. CDR3 size: 15 residues. Per the germline V gene, CDR1 is SGHRS and CDR2 is YFSETQ.

The chain uses TRBV7-8 and TRBJ2-5; 8 positions match TRBD2. Trimming took 4 bases from V and 5 from J; bases not matched to a gene: 12. This CDR3 is built from 16 residues. The germline gives CDR1 SGHVS, CDR2 FQNEAQ. The DNA of the CDR3 is TGTGCCAGCAGCTCCTGGCGGGCGGGAGGAAGGGAGACCCAGTACTTC. Protein: CASSSWRAGGRETQYF.

The J gene is TRBJ2-1, the V gene TRBV14, with TRBD1 identical over 8 bases. The germline V gene encodes CDR1 SGHDN and CDR2 FVKESK. Germline trimming cut 5 bases from V and 4 bases from J; bases unmatched to any gene: 10. The CDR3 loop spans 16 amino acids. The CDR3: CASSTTGTGAYNEQFF. The CDR3 nucleotides read TGTGCCAGCAGCACCACCGGGACAGGAGCATACAATGAGCAGTTCTTC.

The chain combines TRBV28 with TRBJ1-5; 8 nucleotides agree with TRBD1. The CDR3 extends over 15 amino acids. The V gene's germline CDR1 is MDHEN and CDR2 SYDVKM. The J segment lost 0 bases and the V segment lost 4 bases, leaving 2 bases of the junction unmatched. The chain's CDR3 is CASSSGTGSNQPQHF. The CDR3 nucleotides read TGTGCCAGCAGTTCCGGGACAGGTAGCAATCAGCCCCAGCATTTT.

The V gene is TRBV4-1, the J gene TRBJ1-5, with 9 bases fitting TRBD1. The junction had 8 bases not matched to a gene; V was cut back by 2 bases and J by 0 bases. CDR1 is MGHRA, CDR2 YSYEKL, per germline. The CDR3 is made up of 18 amino acids. The CDR3 nucleotides are TGCGCCAGCAGCCAATATGGACAGGGGAGAAATAGCAATCAGCCCCAGCATTTT. Amino acids: CASSQYGQGRNSNQPQHF.

This chain uses TRBV27 with TRBJ2-7, with 8 bases matching TRBD1. The CDR3 runs to 14 residues. J lost 5 bases, V lost 2 bases, and 5 bases had no gene match. The germline V gene has CDR1 MNHEY and CDR2 SMNVEV (reference sequence). The CDR3 nucleotides are TGTGCCAGCAGTTTAAGACAGGGGAGACACGAGCAGTACTTC. Its translation is CASSLRQGRHEQYF.

The CDR3 region is CAWSVRSGKNEKLFF. CDR3 coding DNA: TGTGCCTGGAGTGTACGGTCGGGGAAAAATGAAAAACTGTTTTTT. The rearrangement links TRBV30 to TRBJ1-4; D unclear. CDR3 length equals 15 residues. Germline V gene data show CDR1 as GTSNPN and CDR2 as SVGIG (reference sequence). V gave up 0 bases and J gave up 5 bases, with 13 bases separating them.

The rearrangement joins TRBV6-5 to TRBJ1-2; 9 bases fit TRBD1. The V gene's germline CDR1 is MNHEY and CDR2 SVGAGI. The ends lost 7 bases at V and 2 bases at J; junction bases unmatched: 2. The CDR3 totals 13 residues. The CDR3 loop is CASTTGGNYGYTF. CDR3 in DNA: TGTGCCAGCACAACAGGGGGCAACTATGGCTACACCTTC.

The rearrangement links TRBV21-1 to TRBJ2-5; the table's D call, TRBD2, has no DNA check behind it. TRBV21-1 is a pseudogene locus. The CDR3 consists of 13 residues. The CDR3 protein is CARPPVAEETQYF. The CDR3 DNA is TGTGCCAGACCACCTGTAGCGGAAGAGACCCAGTACTTC.

Comments on this clone: Germline and junction disagree at one end, which may indicate a read error. The sample has other DNA sequences that encode this CDR3 too. The chain joins TRBV3-1 (or the pseudogene TRBV3-2) to TRBJ2-1; 7 nucleotides line up with TRBD2. This CDR3 has 14 amino acids. Germline V gene data show CDR1 as LGHDT and CDR2 as YNNKEL (reference sequence). CDR3 region: CASSQVLGRNEQFF. Written as DNA, the CDR3 is TGTGCCAGCAGTCAAGTACTCGGGAGGAATGAGCAGTTCTTC.

The V and J genes are TRBV18 and TRBJ2-7; perhaps TRBD2 as D (6 bases). CDR1 KGHSH and CDR2 LQKENI come from the germline V gene. V lost 3 bases and J 2 bases, leaving 14 bases between the germline ends. This CDR3 has 15 residues. CDR3 protein: CASSPTGWGAYEQYF. DNA of the CDR3: TGTGCCAGCTCACCTACGGGGTGGGGGGCCTACGAGCAGTACTTC.

J is TRBJ1-6 and V is TRBV20-1; weak D call: TRBD1 (6 bases). CDR3 length: 11 residues. Germline V gene data show CDR1 as DFQATT and CDR2 as SNEGSKA (reference sequence). V lost 3 bases, J lost 11 bases, and 8 bases lay in between. CDR3 protein: CSARDSAPLHF. The CDR3 nucleotides are TGCAGTGCTAGGGACAGTGCACCCCTCCACTTT.

The V call is TRBV7-9, the J call TRBJ1-1; 8 positions match TRBD1. The germline gives CDR1 SEHNR, CDR2 FQNEAQ (reference sequence). This CDR3 comprises 14 residues. Germline trimming cut 3 bases from V and 3 bases from J; bases unmatched to any gene: 3. CDR3 coding DNA: TGTGCCAGCAGCTTTGGGACAGGCTACACTGAAGCTTTCTTT. This codes for CASSFGTGYTEAFF.

The chain recombines TRBV19 with TRBJ1-2; the D gene is possibly TRBD1 (6 bases). Germline assignment: CDR1 LNHDA and CDR2 SQIVND (reference sequence). The V end lost 3 bases, the J end lost 2 bases, and 13 bases lay between the germline ends. The CDR3 consists of 15 residues. CDR3 nucleotide sequence: TGTGCCAGTAGTATGCCCCCGACAGGAAACTATGGCTACACCTTC. Amino acids: CASSMPPTGNYGYTF. Variable domain in full (rest from reference TRBV19 and TRBJ1-2): DGGITQSPKYLFRKEGQNVTLSCEQNLNHDAMYWYRQDPGQGLRLIYYSQIVNDFQKGDIAEGYSVSREKKESFPLTVTSAQKNPTAFYLCASSMPPTGNYGYTFGSGTRLTVV.

In this sample, this clone turned up a few times. The chain is built from TRBV27 and TRBJ1-6; no reliable D call. Germline-derived CDR1 and CDR2 are MNHEY and SMNVEV (reference sequence). This CDR3 has 13 residues. V was trimmed by 9 bases and J by 2 bases, leaving 8 bases between them. CDR3 sequence: CASRRAYNSPLHF. The CDR3 bases are TGTGCCAGTCGGAGAGCCTATAATTCACCCCTCCACTTT.

This chain uses TRBV7-9 with TRBJ2-5; 11 bases are shared with TRBD2. Germline V gene data show CDR1 as SEHNR and CDR2 as FQNEAQ (reference sequence). This CDR3 region has 15 residues. V was pared by 4 bases and J by 2 bases, with 3 bases of the junction left unmatched. CDR3 coding DNA: TGTGCCAGCAGCTCCCGGACTAGCGGGCAAGAGACCCAGTACTTC. Translating it yields CASSSRTSGQETQYF.

The chain uses TRBV28 and TRBJ1-1; D is ambiguous. Per the germline V gene, CDR1 is MDHEN and CDR2 is SYDVKM. The V end was cut by 3 bases, the J end by 4 bases, with 6 bases between. The CDR3 extends over 12 amino acids. CDR3 nucleotide sequence: TGTGCCAGCAGTTTTTACGGCACTGAAGCTTTCTTT. This gives the protein CASSFYGTEAFF.

This clone was detected once. This chain joins TRBV18 and TRBJ2-3; D gene ambiguous. This CDR3 comprises 14 residues. V was trimmed by 0 bases and J by 4 bases, leaving 8 bases between them. From germline, CDR1 is KGHSH and CDR2 LQKENI. CDR3 DNA sequence: TGTGCCAGCTCACCACCGGGCGTGTCAGATACGCAGTATTTT. Translated: CASSPPGVSDTQYF.

The chain is built from TRBV7-2 and TRBJ1-3; D may be TRBD1 (6 bases). The CDR3 consists of 14 residues. V was pared by 1 base and J by 4 bases, with 8 bases between. In germline, CDR1 is SGHTA, CDR2 FQGNSA. DNA for the CDR3: TGTGCCAGCAGCTTAGACAGGGCCGGAAACACCATATATTTT. This codes for CASSLDRAGNTIYF.

V usage is TRBV28 and J usage is TRBJ1-2; D possibly corresponds to TRBD1 (5 bases). Trimming removed 7 bases from V and 6 bases from J, with 15 bases in between. Germline V gene sequence: CDR1 MDHEN, CDR2 SYDVKM. The CDR3 runs to 13 residues. CDR3 sequence: CASNDDRMDGYTF. The CDR3 DNA reads TGTGCCAGCAACGATGACAGAATGGATGGCTACACCTTC.

This chain's CDR3 is CASSRLAGGPYEQYF. DNA of the CDR3: TGTGCCAGCAGCCGACTAGCGGGAGGGCCATACGAGCAGTACTTC. The V and J genes are TRBV25-1 and TRBJ2-7; 14 bases are shared with TRBD2. The V gene end was trimmed by 6 bases and the J gene end by 4 bases; junction bases not matched to a gene: 5. This CDR3 has 15 residues. Germline V gives CDR1 MGHDK, CDR2 SYGVNS.

The rearrangement uses TRBV15 and TRBJ2-3, with D tentatively TRBD2 (6 bases). Germline loops: CDR1 LNHNV, CDR2 YYDKDF (reference sequence). This CDR3 contains 16 residues. Trimming removed 5 bases at V and 4 bases at J, with 19 bases between. CDR3 region: CATSSGGGIPPDTQYF. DNA for the CDR3: TGTGCCACCAGCTCCGGGGGTGGAATTCCCCCAGATACGCAGTATTTT.

In its sample, this clone was seen a few times. The gene calls are TRBV6-2 or TRBV6-3 and TRBJ1-5; the match to TRBD1 covers 9 bases. The J segment lost 1 base and the V segment lost 5 bases, leaving 12 bases of the junction unmatched. CDR3 length: 18 residues. Germline assignment: CDR1 MNHEY and CDR2 SVGEGT. DNA of the CDR3: TGTGCCAGCAGTCTCCCTCACAGGGGGCGAGGGAGCAATCAGCCCCAGCATTTT. Translated: CASSLPHRGRGSNQPQHF.

The chain joins TRBV10-1 to TRBJ1-3; 7 positions match TRBD1. Looked up from germline, CDR1 is WNHNN and CDR2 is SYGVQD (reference sequence). This CDR3 is built from 15 residues. V trimming: 4 bases; J trimming: 3 bases; junction bases outside the gene matches: 6. The CDR3: CASSVSTGIGNTIYF. Written as DNA, the CDR3 is TGCGCCAGCAGTGTCTCGACAGGGATTGGAAACACCATATATTTT.